A single sample gave rise to the 10 T cell receptor beta chains below, sequenced in a study of T cell clones after liver transplantation (dated by TCRdb to about 2019). Preparation of the library involved the immunoSEQ multiplex PCR assay. In its TCRdb copy, this immuneACCESS table keeps in-frame sequences only and misses some clones. Where compared with another copy, unresolved V genes explain less than half of these, and the others have no known cause. Across this sample there are some 80,000 clones, with 84% seen only once. The top ten clones comprise 2.1% of the sample. The specimen was CD4+ T cells from blood, collected roughly 48 months after liver transplant. The receptor set was obtained from a human patient who received a liver transplant. After a transplant, some T cells may have been passed on by the graft donor.

The chain joins TRBV19 to TRBJ2-2; D might be TRBD1 (6 bases). Trimming took off 1 base at V and 7 bases at J, with 16 bases between the two ends. This CDR3 has 16 residues. CDR1 LNHDA and CDR2 SQIVND come from the germline V gene (reference sequence). The CDR3 region is CASSIGLQGRGGELFF. CDR3 DNA: TGTGCCAGTAGTATAGGTCTACAGGGCAGGGGCGGGGAGCTGTTTTTT. Supplemented by reference TRBV19 and TRBJ2-2, the full variable domain reads DGGITQSPKYLFRKEGQNVTLSCEQNLNHDAMYWYRQDPGQGLRLIYYSQIVNDFQKGDIAEGYSVSREKKESFPLTVTSAQKNPTAFYLCASSIGLQGRGGELFFGEGSRLTVL.

This clone was seen only a few times. The chain combines TRBV5-1 with TRBJ2-5, with 15 bases matching TRBD2. Germline CDR1 and CDR2: SGHRS and YFSETQ. The CDR3 sequence is 18 residues long. Trimming removed 0 bases from V and 4 bases from J; junction bases left unmatched: 7. The CDR3 sequence: CASSLGTSGGAALETQYF. CDR3 bases: TGCGCCAGCAGCTTGGGGACTAGCGGGGGGGCAGCGTTAGAGACCCAGTACTTC.

The chain combines TRBV11-2 with TRBJ2-5, with 7 bases matching TRBD1. Germline values: CDR1 SGHAT, CDR2 FQNNGV. After removal of 3 bases from V and 5 bases from J, the junction contained 6 bases not matched to a gene. The CDR3 extends over 14 amino acids. The CDR3 is CASSLGQPPETQYF. CDR3 bases: TGTGCCAGCAGCTTGGGACAGCCCCCGGAGACCCAGTACTTC.

This clone was counted a single time. This sequence joins TRBV2 and TRBJ2-6, with D possibly TRBD2 on 5 matching bases. The V end was cut by 8 bases, the J end by 4 bases, with 9 bases between. The CDR3 is made up of 13 amino acids. In germline, CDR1 is SNHLY, CDR2 FYNNEI. The chain's CDR3 is CASRGSGANVLTF. In nucleotides, the CDR3 is TGTGCCAGCCGGGGTTCCGGGGCCAACGTCCTGACTTTC.

The chain carries TRBV4-1 and TRBJ2-3, with no clear D. This CDR3 spans 14 amino acids. From germline, CDR1 is MGHRA and CDR2 YSYEKL. Trimming stripped 4 bases from V and 2 bases from J, with 10 bases between. The CDR3 reads CASSLEITTDTQYF. The CDR3, as DNA: TGCGCCAGCAGCCTTGAGATAACCACAGATACGCAGTATTTT.

The chain joins TRBV7-3 to TRBJ1-1; no clear D. The germline V and J ends were trimmed by 1 base and 4 bases, with 10 bases remaining between them. CDR1 is SGHTA and CDR2 is FQGTGA in the germline V gene. CDR3 length: 14 residues. The CDR3 bases are TGTGCCAGCAGCTTAAGGTTAGAGAGCACTGAAGCTTTCTTT. Residues: CASSLRLESTEAFF.

This clone appeared once. This chain connects TRBV21-1 to TRBJ2-5; the DNA was not compared with TRBD1, the D call given in the table. TRBV21-1 represents a pseudogene. The CDR3 consists of 14 residues. The CDR3 protein is CASSERGPPQTQYF. In DNA form, the CDR3 reads TGTGCCAGCAGCGAAAGGGGGCCGCCCCAGACCCAGTACTTC.

The chain couples TRBV27 to TRBJ2-5; D may correspond to TRBD1 or TRBD2 (6 bases each). Germline-derived CDR1 and CDR2 are MNHEY and SMNVEV (reference sequence). V was cut by 3 bases and J by 4 bases, with 15 bases left in between. The length of the CDR3 is 15 residues. Here the CDR3 DNA reads TGTGCCAGCAGTTTTGGGGGGCTAGGTGGAGAGACCCAGTACTTC. This translates into CASSFGGLGGETQYF.

This clone was seen more than once but under ten times. The chain carries TRBV9 and TRBJ2-7; the D gene is possibly TRBD2 (5 bases). Germline CDR1 is SGDLS and CDR2 is YYNGEE. V was clipped by 2 bases and J by 6 bases, with 15 bases between them. The CDR3 is 14 residues long. This chain's CDR3 is CASSVTGTGSEQYF. The CDR3 nucleotides are TGTGCCAGCAGCGTCACCGGCACGGGGTCCGAGCAGTACTTC.

The chain recombines TRBV5-1 with TRBJ2-3, with D possibly TRBD2 on 6 matching bases. The CDR3 covers 14 residues. The V and J ends lost 9 bases and 3 bases respectively, with 17 bases between them. Per the germline V gene, CDR1 is SGHRS and CDR2 is YFSETQ. The CDR3 DNA reads as TGCGCCACCTCCCGACTAGGAGGAACAGATACGCAGTATTTT. Translated: CATSRLGGTDTQYF.